This passage covers 20 T cell receptor beta chains from one sample sequenced in a study of T cells in women clearing cervical HPV infection. Measured with immunoSEQ multiplex PCR; TCRdb has only the in-frame clones, and not every one. This repertoire includes more than 30,000 clones. The sample was blood buffy coat. The origin of the receptors is a woman between 18 and 69 years old with a cervical HPV16 infection that either progressed to CIN3+ or cleared (not recorded which).

Of note for this clone: The read comes to an end 3 residues before the CDR3 does, leaving the germline J gene to fill in the end. The chain combines TRBV12-5 with TRBJ2-7, with D perhaps TRBD1 (6 bases). Germline values: CDR1 LGHNT, CDR2 FRNRAP. Trimming pared 5 bases from V and 5 bases from J, leaving 13 bases between. The CDR3 sequence is 13 residues long. Partial CDR3 DNA: TGTGCTAGTGGTCAAACAGGGTCGCACGAG. It encodes CASGQTGSHE. The complete CDR3 reads CASGQTGSHEQYF.

A remark on this clone: The read ends 3 residues before the CDR3 terminus; that terminus is restored from the germline J gene. J is TRBJ1-4 and V is TRBV18; tentative D call: TRBD1 (5 bases). The CDR3 runs to 16 residues. Germline values: CDR1 KGHSH, CDR2 LQKENI. The CDR3 protein is CASSPLSLSGANVLFF. The part of the CDR3 DNA that was read is TGTGCCAGCTCACCCTTAAGCCTCTCTGGGGCCAACGTA.

With respect to this clone: The read finishes 3 residues shy of the CDR3 end, and the germline J gene is used to complete it. The chain couples TRBV7-8 to TRBJ1-5; TRBD1 might be the D (5 bases). The V gene lost 5 bases and the J gene lost 6 bases, with 11 bases spanning the gap. Germline V gene sequence: CDR1 SGHVS, CDR2 FQNEAQ. CDR3 length: 13 residues. The covered CDR3 bases are TGTGCCAGCAGCCAGGGTGTGAGTCAGCCC. Its protein is CASSQGVSQP. The whole CDR3 reads CASSQGVSQPQHF.

As for this clone: The read falls 3 residues short of the CDR3 end, and the missing part is taken from the germline J gene. J is TRBJ1-1 and V is TRBV5-4, with D maybe TRBD1 (5 bases). The germline V and J ends were trimmed by 5 bases and 4 bases, with 12 bases remaining between them. The CDR3 is made up of 13 amino acids. Germline V CDR1 and CDR2: SGHNT, YYREEE (reference sequence). CDR3 DNA (partial): TGTGCCAGCAGTTACACAGGAGGCACTGAA. This encodes CASSYTGGTE. The whole CDR3 region reads CASSYTGGTEAFF. Together with reference TRBV5-4 and TRBJ1-1, the CDR3 gives the full variable domain: ETGVTQSPTHLIKTRGQQVTLRCSSQSGHNTVSWYQQALGQGPQFIFQYYREEENGRGNFPPRFSGLQFPNYSSELNVNALELDDSALYLCASSYTGGTEAFFGQGTRLTVV.

Concerning this clone: Read sequence stops 3 residues before the CDR3 end, and the germline J gene provides the missing end. The chain carries TRBV2 and TRBJ2-7, with 8 bases aligning to TRBD1. Germline-derived CDR1 and CDR2 are SNHLY and FYNNEI. V trimming: 8 bases; J trimming: 4 bases; junction bases outside the gene matches: 7. This CDR3 contains 13 residues. The sequenced part of the CDR3 DNA is TGTGCCAGCGGGTCGAACAGGGGGTACGAG. Translating gives CASGSNRGYE. The entire CDR3 sequence reads CASGSNRGYEQYF.

Worth noting for this clone: The missing CDR3 end, 3 residues past where the read stops, is filled in from the germline J gene. The chain couples TRBV4-2 to TRBJ1-2; a possible D gene is TRBD1 (6 bases). The CDR3 covers 14 residues. Germline CDR1 is LGHNA and CDR2 is YNFKEQ. CDR3 bases read: TGTGCCAGCAGCGTGGACAGCTTGGTCGGGGGC. Residues: CASSVDSLVGG. In full, the CDR3 reads CASSVDSLVGGYTF.

With regard to this clone: The read terminates 3 residues ahead of where the CDR3 ends, so the germline J gene completes it. The chain combines TRBV7-6 with TRBJ2-3, with 7 nucleotides matching TRBD1. Germline V gives CDR1 SGHVS, CDR2 FNYEAQ. The length of the CDR3 is 14 residues. CDR3 bases read: TGTGCCAGCAGCTTAACAGGGGTGCAAGAGACG. It translates to CASSLTGVQET. The whole CDR3 reads CASSLTGVQETQYF. Full variable domain (missing parts from reference TRBV7-6 and TRBJ2-3): GAGVSQSPRYKVTKRGQDVALRCDPISGHVSLYWYRQALGQGPEFLTYFNYEAQQDKSGLPNDRFSAERPEGSISTLTIQRTEQRDSAMYRCASSLTGVQETQYFGPGTRLTVL.

A word on this clone: The sequenced fragment ends 3 residues before the CDR3 boundary, so the rest is inferred from the germline J gene. The chain has TRBV20-1 and TRBJ2-2, with 9 bases identical to TRBD1. This CDR3 contains 16 residues. The V gene's germline CDR1 is DFQATT and CDR2 SNEGSKA (reference sequence). Unmatched junction bases numbered 3, after V lost 0 bases and J lost 1 base. The DNA read from the CDR3 is TGCAGTGCTAGAGACCCGGGACAGGGGAACACCGGGGAG. This sequence encodes CSARDPGQGNTGE. The CDR3 in full is CSARDPGQGNTGELFF.

This CDR3 is CAWRGMVTDTQYF. The DNA read from the CDR3 is TGTGCCTGGAGGGGCATGGTTACAGATACG. The rearrangement links TRBV30 to TRBJ2-3; no clear D. The read ends 3 residues before the CDR3 terminus; that terminus is restored from the germline J gene. Germline CDR1 reads GTSNPN; CDR2 reads SVGIG (reference sequence). The CDR3 is made up of 13 amino acids. Trimming removed 3 bases from V and 3 bases from J, with 10 bases in between.

To note about this clone: The read finishes 3 residues shy of the CDR3 end, and the germline J gene is used to complete it. The gene calls are TRBV7-2 and TRBJ1-2; D gene ambiguous. CDR1 is SGHTA and CDR2 is FQGNSA in the germline V gene. The CDR3 has 12 amino acids. Incomplete CDR3 DNA: TGTGCCAGCAGCTCCGGTCTCCACGAC. Encoded protein: CASSSGLHD. The entire CDR3 protein is CASSSGLHDYTF.

Comments on this clone: The read finishes 3 residues shy of the CDR3 end, and the germline J gene is used to complete it. The chain joins TRBV18 to TRBJ2-4; D not resolved. Per the germline V gene, CDR1 is KGHSH and CDR2 is LQKENI. The CDR3 runs to 14 residues. Partial CDR3 DNA: TGTGCCAGCTCACCAGCTCTGAACAGACGTAAT. Encoded protein: CASSPALNRRN. The whole CDR3 protein reads CASSPALNRRNQYF.

As concerns this clone: From the germline J gene comes the end of the CDR3, since the read stops 3 residues before it. The gene calls are TRBV18 and TRBJ2-7; either TRBD1 or TRBD2 may fit D (5 bases each). With 8 bases removed from V and 5 bases from J, the gap between germline ends came to 13 bases. CDR3 length: 12 residues. Looked up from germline, CDR1 is KGHSH and CDR2 is LQKENI. CDR3 DNA, as far as it was read: TGTGCCAGCCAGGGAGCTGACGACGAG. Its protein product is CASQGADDE. From start to end, the CDR3 is CASQGADDEQYF.

Comment on this clone: With the read ending 3 residues before the CDR3 end, the germline J gene is used to fill in that end. The rearrangement joins TRBV18 to TRBJ1-1; 8 nucleotides agree with TRBD1. Germline V CDR1 and CDR2: KGHSH, LQKENI. Unmatched junction bases numbered 5, after V lost 6 bases and J lost 5 bases. There are 13 residues in the CDR3. The CDR3 bases that were read are TGTGCCAGCTCGCTAGACAGGGGAACTGAA. Protein sequence: CASSLDRGTE. From start to end, the CDR3 is CASSLDRGTEAFF.

A word on this clone: Read sequence stops 3 residues before the CDR3 end, and the germline J gene provides the missing end. V usage is TRBV30 and J usage is TRBJ1-5; D unresolved. The CDR3 has 13 amino acids. The germline CDR1 and CDR2 sequences are GTSNPN and SVGIG (reference sequence). The germline V and J ends were trimmed by 1 base and 2 bases, with 6 bases remaining between them. CDR3 sequence reads: CAWSARGNQPQHF. CDR3 DNA, as far as it was read: TGTGCCTGGAGTGCTCGGGGCAATCAGCCC.

Here the CDR3 reads CASSFQAGGGSTGELFF. CDR3 DNA, as far as it was read: TGCGCCAGCAGCTTTCAAGCGGGAGGTGGTAGCACCGGGGAG. This sequence joins TRBV5-1 and TRBJ2-2, with 9 bases lining up with TRBD2. The read halts 3 residues ahead of the CDR3 end, with the missing end drawn from the germline J gene. The germline V gene has CDR1 SGHRS and CDR2 YFSETQ. V trimming: 2 bases; J trimming: 4 bases; junction bases outside the gene matches: 9. This CDR3 is built from 17 residues.

As to this clone: The CDR3 end falls 3 residues outside the read, so it is completed with the germline J gene. The chain couples TRBV2 to TRBJ2-1; 8 bases line up with TRBD2. This CDR3 contains 14 residues. With 6 bases clipped from V and 7 bases from J, the junction kept 8 bases outside the gene matches. Per the germline V gene, CDR1 is SNHLY and CDR2 is FYNNEI. CDR3 amino acids: CASSGTRSGNEQFF. The CDR3 bases that were read are TGTGCCAGCAGCGGGACTAGAAGTGGTAATGAG.

Points on this clone: The read gets to within 3 residues of the CDR3 end, and the germline J gene fills in the rest. The gene calls are TRBV18 and TRBJ2-5; 7 bases align to TRBD2. Germline V lookup: CDR1 KGHSH, CDR2 LQKENI. CDR3 length equals 16 residues. V gave up 2 bases and J gave up 2 bases; unmatched junction bases: 8. CDR3 sequence reads: CASSPYSGESQETQYF. The sequenced part of the CDR3 DNA is TGTGCCAGCTCACCATACAGCGGGGAAAGTCAAGAGACC.

Worth noting for this clone: The read stops 3 residues short of the end of the CDR3; the missing end is completed from the germline J gene. The chain carries TRBV11-3 and TRBJ2-3, with a weak D call TRBD2 (5 bases). Deletions cut 1 base from V and 0 bases from J, with 8 bases between. The germline CDR1 and CDR2 sequences are SGHNT and YENEEA. The CDR3 consists of 15 residues. The CDR3 sequence is CASSLGGHSTDTQYF. The covered CDR3 bases are TGTGCCAGCAGCTTAGGCGGGCATAGCACAGATACG.

Concerning this clone itself: The CDR3 end lies 3 residues beyond the end of the read and is filled in from the germline J gene. The chain has TRBV7-3 and TRBJ2-5; 8 positions agree with TRBD2. Germline CDR1 SGHTA, CDR2 FQGTGA. This CDR3 comprises 15 residues. The junction had 10 bases not matched to a gene; V was cut back by 5 bases and J by 5 bases. The CDR3: CASSPGGTSWETQYF. CDR3 DNA (partial): TGTGCCAGCAGCCCCGGAGGGACTAGTTGGGAGACC.

Turning to this clone: The sequence runs out 3 residues before the end of the CDR3; the remainder is reconstructed from the germline J gene. The gene calls are TRBV7-2 and TRBJ1-4, with TRBD1 as a possible D gene (5 bases). This CDR3 spans 15 amino acids. Germline V gives CDR1 SGHTA, CDR2 FQGNSA. Trimming removed 5 bases from V and 8 bases from J, with 18 bases in between. The CDR3 here is CASSNGRGSGEKLFF. The sequenced part of the CDR3 DNA is TGTGCCAGCAGCAACGGTCGGGGGAGCGGAGAAAAA.